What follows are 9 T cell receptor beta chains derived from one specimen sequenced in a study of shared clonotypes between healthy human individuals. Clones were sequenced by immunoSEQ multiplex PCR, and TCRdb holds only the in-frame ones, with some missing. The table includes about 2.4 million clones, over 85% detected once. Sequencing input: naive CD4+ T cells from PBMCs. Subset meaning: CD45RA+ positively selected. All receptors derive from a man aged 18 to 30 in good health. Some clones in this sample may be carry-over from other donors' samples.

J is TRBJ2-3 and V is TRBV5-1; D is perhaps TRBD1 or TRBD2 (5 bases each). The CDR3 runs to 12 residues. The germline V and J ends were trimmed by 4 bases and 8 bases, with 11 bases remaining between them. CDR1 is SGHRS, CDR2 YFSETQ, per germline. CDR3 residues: CASSESGRTQYF. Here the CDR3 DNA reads TGCGCCAGCAGCGAGTCGGGGCGTACGCAGTATTTT.

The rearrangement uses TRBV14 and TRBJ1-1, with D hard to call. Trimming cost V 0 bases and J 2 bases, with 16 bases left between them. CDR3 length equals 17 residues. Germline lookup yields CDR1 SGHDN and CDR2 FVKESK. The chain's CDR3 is CASSQEGYKELNTEAFF. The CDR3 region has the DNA TGTGCCAGCAGCCAAGAGGGCTACAAGGAATTAAACACTGAAGCTTTCTTT.

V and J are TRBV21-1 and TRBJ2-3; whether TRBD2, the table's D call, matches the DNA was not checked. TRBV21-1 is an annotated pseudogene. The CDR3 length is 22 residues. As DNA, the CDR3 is TGTGCCAGCAGCAAATGGAGGGGCCCCGGGGGGCGCGACCTCTTTCACACAGATACGCAGTATTTT. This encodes CASSKWRGPGGRDLFHTDTQYF.

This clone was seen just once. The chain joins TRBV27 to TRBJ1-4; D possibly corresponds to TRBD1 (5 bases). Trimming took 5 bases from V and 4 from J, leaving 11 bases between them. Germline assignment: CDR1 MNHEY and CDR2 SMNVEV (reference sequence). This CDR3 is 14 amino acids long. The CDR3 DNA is TGTGCCAGCAGTCGGCGGGGGTATAATGAAAAACTGTTTTTT. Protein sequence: CASSRRGYNEKLFF.

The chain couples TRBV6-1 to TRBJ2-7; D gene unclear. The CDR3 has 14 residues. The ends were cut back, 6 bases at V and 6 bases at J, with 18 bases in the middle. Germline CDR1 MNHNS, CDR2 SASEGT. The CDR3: CASRSLALISEQYF. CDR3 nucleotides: TGTGCCAGCAGGTCCCTGGCCCTTATTTCCGAGCAGTACTTC.

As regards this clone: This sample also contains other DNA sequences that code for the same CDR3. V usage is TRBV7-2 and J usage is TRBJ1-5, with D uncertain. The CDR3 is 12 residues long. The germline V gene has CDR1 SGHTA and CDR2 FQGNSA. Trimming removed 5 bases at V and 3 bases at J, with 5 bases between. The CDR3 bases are TGTGCCAGCAGCCCGCCCAATCAGCCCCAGCATTTT. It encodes CASSPPNQPQHF.

CDR3 in DNA: TGTGCCAGCAGTCCCCAACGGACTTCCCGCGAGCAGTACTTC. It specifies CASSPQRTSREQYF. The rearrangement uses TRBV27 and TRBJ2-7; tentatively, D is TRBD2 (5 bases). The V end was cut by 5 bases, the J end by 6 bases, with 17 bases between. This CDR3 contains 14 residues. Germline V gives CDR1 MNHEY, CDR2 SMNVEV (reference sequence).

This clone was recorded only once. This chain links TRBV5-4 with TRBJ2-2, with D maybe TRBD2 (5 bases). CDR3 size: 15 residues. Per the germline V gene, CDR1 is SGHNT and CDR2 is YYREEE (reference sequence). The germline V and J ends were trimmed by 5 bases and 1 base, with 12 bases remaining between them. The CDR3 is CASSDVGRNTGELFF. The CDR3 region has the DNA TGTGCCAGCAGTGATGTTGGGAGGAACACCGGGGAGCTGTTTTTT.

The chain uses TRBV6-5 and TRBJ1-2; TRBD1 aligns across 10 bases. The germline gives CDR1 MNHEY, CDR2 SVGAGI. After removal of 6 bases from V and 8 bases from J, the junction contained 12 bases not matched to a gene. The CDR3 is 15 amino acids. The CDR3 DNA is TGTGCCAGCAGCCCATGGGACAGGGGAGCGCAAGGCTACACCTTC. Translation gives CASSPWDRGAQGYTF.